This T cell receptor beta chain stems from a study of T cells after yellow fever vaccination. Study-level results: Relatively few clonotypes were ones that appeared in both CD4 and CD8 compartments.

This clonotype has a handful of counts. Antigen unknown. The CDR3 length is 13 residues. V lost 2 bases and J 3 bases, leaving 4 bases between the germline ends. Germline CDR1 and CDR2: SGHTA and FQGTGA. Via MiXCR, TCRdb re-called the 5' RACE reads, giving one row per CDR3 protein. The table records fewer than 650,000 distinct CDR3 sequences, 20% to 25% of them present only once. This TCR came from a young man who received the YFV17D yellow fever vaccine. The sequencing used PBMCs, collected 21 days after the first yellow fever vaccination. V usage is TRBV7-3 and J usage is TRBJ1-4; no reliable D call. CDR3 nucleotides: TGTGCCAGCAGCTTATGGCCTAATGAAAAACTGTTTTTT. This gives the protein CASSLWPNEKLFF.